The rows below give T cell receptor beta chains drawn from one sample of a study of CD8+ T cells in alopecia areata. Produced via immunoSEQ multiplex PCR; TCRdb's table is partial and in-frame only. The table lists roughly 180,000 clones, 45% to 65% of them singletons. The material sequenced was CD4+ T cells sorted from blood, taken at week 4, from a patient treated with tofacitinib. The receptor set was obtained from a human donor with alopecia areata. CDR3s include the opening cysteine and the closing phenylalanine or tryptophan. The D gene is left open where the match is weak. Clone size is given for some rows only: seen once, a few or many times, or a class if the clone is expanded.

j_gene: TRBJ1-2
abundance: NA
d_gene: NA
v_gene: TRBV11-2
CDR3aa: CASSLGTRPNYGYTF
CDR3nt: TGTGCCAGCAGCTTAGGTACCCGTCCCAACTATGGCTACACCTTC

j_gene: TRBJ1-1
abundance: few
d_gene: TRBD1
v_gene: TRBV2
CDR3aa: CASRGGQGNRNTEAFF
CDR3nt: TGTGCCAGCAGGGGGGGACAGGGGAATAGGAACACTGAAGCTTTCTTT

j_gene: TRBJ2-7
abundance: NA
d_gene: NA
v_gene: TRBV11-1
CDR3aa: CASSLGVNEQYF
CDR3nt: TGTGCCAGCAGCTTAGGGGTAAACGAGCAGTACTTC

j_gene: TRBJ2-7
abundance: NA
d_gene: NA
v_gene: TRBV11-2
CDR3aa: CASSHNRASYEQYF
CDR3nt: TGTGCCAGCAGCCATAACAGGGCCTCCTACGAGCAGTACTTC

j_gene: TRBJ1-3
abundance: NA
d_gene: NA
v_gene: TRBV29-1
CDR3aa: CSAYISSGNTIYF
CDR3nt: TGCAGCGCTTACATAAGCTCTGGAAACACCATATATTTT

j_gene: TRBJ2-7
abundance: NA
d_gene: NA
v_gene: TRBV30
CDR3aa: CAWGQTTQTREQYF
CDR3nt: TGTGCCTGGGGTCAGACCACCCAGACCCGCGAGCAGTACTTC

j_gene: TRBJ1-1
abundance: once
d_gene: NA
v_gene: TRBV25-1
CDR3aa: CASRRDIGTEAFF
CDR3nt: TGTGCCAGCAGGCGGGACATAGGCACTGAAGCTTTCTTT

j_gene: TRBJ2-1
abundance: NA
d_gene: NA
v_gene: TRBV4-2
CDR3aa: CASSHSGDNEQFF
CDR3nt: TGTGCCAGCAGCCACTCGGGGGACAATGAGCAGTTCTTC

j_gene: TRBJ1-1
abundance: NA
d_gene: NA
v_gene: TRBV29-1
CDR3aa: CSVEPGLNTEAFF
CDR3nt: TGCAGCGTTGAACCAGGGCTGAACACTGAAGCTTTCTTT

j_gene: TRBJ2-2
abundance: NA
d_gene: NA
v_gene: TRBV27
CDR3aa: CASSFGTAGELFF
CDR3nt: TGTGCCAGCAGTTTTGGGACGGCCGGGGAGCTGTTTTTT

j_gene: TRBJ2-3
abundance: NA
d_gene: TRBD2
v_gene: TRBV5-1
CDR3aa: CASSLAATSGAGDTQYF
CDR3nt: TGCGCCAGCAGCTTGGCCGCGACTAGCGGGGCCGGAGATACGCAGTATTTT

j_gene: TRBJ2-4
abundance: NA
d_gene: NA
v_gene: TRBV25-1
CDR3aa: CASSEDRGNIQYF
CDR3nt: TGTGCCAGCAGTGAAGACAGAGGGAACATTCAGTACTTC

j_gene: TRBJ2-1
abundance: NA
d_gene: NA
v_gene: TRBV6-5
CDR3aa: CASSYTGNFYNEQFF
CDR3nt: TGTGCCAGCAGTTACACAGGTAACTTCTACAATGAGCAGTTCTTC

j_gene: TRBJ1-1
abundance: few
d_gene: NA
v_gene: TRBV29-1
CDR3aa: CSVVEVWTEAFF
CDR3nt: TGCAGCGTTGTGGAAGTGTGGACGGAAGCTTTCTTT

j_gene: TRBJ1-1
abundance: NA
d_gene: NA
v_gene: TRBV5-1
CDR3aa: CASSWKTENTEAFF
CDR3nt: TGCGCCAGCAGCTGGAAAACAGAGAACACTGAAGCTTTCTTT

j_gene: TRBJ2-1
abundance: NA
d_gene: NA
v_gene: TRBV6-5
CDR3aa: CASRADRTGLEFF
CDR3nt: TGTGCCAGCAGGGCCGACAGGACGGGACTGGAGTTCTTC

j_gene: TRBJ2-5
abundance: NA
d_gene: NA
v_gene: TRBV29-1
CDR3aa: CSVARRNQETQYF
CDR3nt: TGCAGCGTTGCGCGACGGAACCAAGAGACCCAGTACTTC

j_gene: TRBJ2-5
abundance: NA
d_gene: NA
v_gene: TRBV29-1
CDR3aa: CSACVGQETQYF
CDR3nt: TGCAGCGCCTGCGTCGGCCAGGAGACCCAGTACTTC

j_gene: TRBJ1-4
abundance: NA
d_gene: NA
v_gene: TRBV19
CDR3aa: CASSGTSNEKLFF
CDR3nt: TGTGCCAGTTCGGGGACCTCTAATGAAAAACTGTTTTTT

j_gene: TRBJ2-1
abundance: NA
d_gene: TRBD1
v_gene: TRBV6-6
CDR3aa: CASSYRDSRLF
CDR3nt: TGTGCCAGCAGTTACCGGGACAGCAGGCTCTTC

j_gene: TRBJ2-6
abundance: NA
d_gene: NA
v_gene: TRBV11-1
CDR3aa: CASSVRGLGSGANVLTF
CDR3nt: TGTGCCAGCAGCGTCAGAGGGCTGGGGTCTGGGGCCAACGTCCTGACTTTC

j_gene: TRBJ2-2
abundance: once
d_gene: NA
v_gene: TRBV2
CDR3aa: CASSDLKNTGELFF
CDR3nt: TGTGCCAGCAGTGACCTGAAGAACACCGGGGAGCTGTTTTTT

j_gene: TRBJ2-7
abundance: NA
d_gene: TRBD2
v_gene: TRBV29-1
CDR3aa: CSVEQGLASEQYF
CDR3nt: TGCAGCGTTGAACAGGGACTAGCGAGTGAGCAGTACTTC

j_gene: TRBJ2-7
abundance: few
d_gene: NA
v_gene: TRBV6-1
CDR3aa: CASSEHERVETHEQYF
CDR3nt: TGTGCCAGCAGTGAACATGAGAGGGTGGAGACTCACGAGCAGTACTTC

j_gene: TRBJ1-2
abundance: NA
d_gene: NA
v_gene: TRBV6-1
CDR3aa: CASSLEDGPYGYTF
CDR3nt: TGTGCCAGCAGTCTAGAGGACGGCCCCTATGGCTACACCTTC

j_gene: TRBJ2-2
abundance: NA
d_gene: TRBD1
v_gene: TRBV7-8
CDR3aa: CASNPTRVRGTGELFF
CDR3nt: TGTGCCAGCAACCCAACCCGGGTCAGGGGGACCGGGGAGCTGTTTTTT

j_gene: TRBJ1-2
abundance: NA
d_gene: NA
v_gene: TRBV29-1
CDR3aa: CSAAQGVNYGYTF
CDR3nt: TGCAGCGCTGCACAGGGAGTTAACTATGGCTACACCTTC

j_gene: TRBJ2-5
abundance: NA
d_gene: TRBD2
v_gene: TRBV2
CDR3aa: CARTSGTSGGGETQYF
CDR3nt: TGTGCCAGGACGTCCGGGACTAGCGGGGGCGGAGAGACCCAGTACTTC

j_gene: TRBJ2-5
abundance: NA
d_gene: NA
v_gene: TRBV5-6
CDR3aa: CASSLLFSETQYF
CDR3nt: TGTGCCAGCAGCTTGCTCTTTTCGGAGACCCAGTACTTC

j_gene: TRBJ1-1
abundance: NA
d_gene: NA
v_gene: TRBV6-1
CDR3aa: CASLRGWNTEAFF
CDR3nt: TGTGCCAGCCTACGGGGGTGGAACACTGAAGCTTTCTTT

j_gene: TRBJ2-7
abundance: NA
d_gene: NA
v_gene: TRBV7-2
CDR3aa: CASSLEGASGTYEQYF
CDR3nt: TGTGCCAGCAGCTTAGAGGGGGCCAGCGGGACCTACGAGCAGTACTTC

j_gene: TRBJ2-7
abundance: NA
d_gene: NA
v_gene: TRBV28
CDR3aa: CASSLHTTHYEQYF
CDR3nt: TGTGCCAGCAGCCTCCATACGACCCACTACGAGCAGTACTTC

j_gene: TRBJ2-5
abundance: NA
d_gene: NA
v_gene: TRBV18
CDR3aa: CASSRTRRGQETQYF
CDR3nt: TGTGCCAGCTCACGGACTAGGAGGGGGCAAGAGACCCAGTACTTC

j_gene: TRBJ2-3
abundance: NA
d_gene: NA
v_gene: TRBV29-1
CDR3aa: CTLRTEGADTQYF
CDR3nt: TGCACCCTGAGGACTGAGGGCGCAGATACGCAGTATTTT

j_gene: TRBJ2-1
abundance: NA
d_gene: TRBD1
v_gene: TRBV15
CDR3aa: CATSMRRDRGEHNEQFF
CDR3nt: TGTGCCACCAGCATGCGCCGGGACAGGGGAGAGCACAATGAGCAGTTCTTC

j_gene: TRBJ1-2
abundance: NA
d_gene: NA
v_gene: TRBV9
CDR3aa: CASSVESGGGYTF
CDR3nt: TGTGCCAGCAGCGTAGAGAGTGGCGGTGGCTACACCTTC

j_gene: TRBJ1-4
abundance: few
d_gene: NA
v_gene: TRBV29-1
CDR3aa: CSVGLGAGEKLFF
CDR3nt: TGCAGCGTTGGTTTAGGGGCAGGGGAAAAACTGTTTTTT

j_gene: TRBJ1-2
abundance: NA
d_gene: NA
v_gene: TRBV29-1
CDR3aa: CSVDSVSLIGYTF
CDR3nt: TGCAGCGTTGATAGCGTCTCCCTCATTGGCTACACCTTC

j_gene: TRBJ1-1
abundance: NA
d_gene: NA
v_gene: TRBV29-1
CDR3aa: CSAGRNTEAFF
CDR3nt: TGCAGCGCCGGGCGGAACACTGAAGCTTTCTTT

j_gene: TRBJ1-2
abundance: NA
d_gene: NA
v_gene: TRBV4-1
CDR3aa: CASSQDPGYGYTF
CDR3nt: TGCGCCAGCAGCCAAGATCCAGGCTATGGCTACACCTTC

j_gene: TRBJ2-2
abundance: NA
d_gene: NA
v_gene: TRBV5-1
CDR3aa: CASSLEDRELFF
CDR3nt: TGCGCCAGCAGCTTGGAAGATAGGGAGCTGTTTTTT

j_gene: TRBJ1-3
abundance: NA
d_gene: NA
v_gene: TRBV2
CDR3aa: CASSVGRDTIYF
CDR3nt: TGTGCCAGCAGTGTCGGGCGGGACACCATATATTTT

j_gene: TRBJ1-6
abundance: NA
d_gene: NA
v_gene: TRBV27
CDR3aa: CASSSGRAPGNSPLHF
CDR3nt: TGTGCCAGCAGTTCTGGGAGGGCCCCGGGGAATTCACCCCTCCACTTT